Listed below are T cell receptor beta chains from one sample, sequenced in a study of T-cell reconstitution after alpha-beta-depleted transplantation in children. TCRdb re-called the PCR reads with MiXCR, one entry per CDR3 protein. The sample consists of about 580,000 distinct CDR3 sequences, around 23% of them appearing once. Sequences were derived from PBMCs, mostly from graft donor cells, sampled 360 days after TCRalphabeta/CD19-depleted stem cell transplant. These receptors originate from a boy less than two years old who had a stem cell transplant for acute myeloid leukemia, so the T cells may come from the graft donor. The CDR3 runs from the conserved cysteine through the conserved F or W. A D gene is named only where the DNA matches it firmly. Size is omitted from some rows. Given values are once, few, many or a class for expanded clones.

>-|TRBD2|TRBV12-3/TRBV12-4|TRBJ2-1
TGTGCCAGCAGTTACTACTGGACTAGCGGAAACAATGAGCAGTTCTTC
CASSYYWTSGNNEQFF
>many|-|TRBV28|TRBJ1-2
TGTGCCAGCAGTCCGATAGGGATAGAGCATGGTGGCTACACCTTC
CASSPIGIEHGGYTF
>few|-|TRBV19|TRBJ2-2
TGTGCCAGTAGATCACAGGTCCCCCGCGCCGGGGAGCTGTTTTTT
CASRSQVPRAGELFF
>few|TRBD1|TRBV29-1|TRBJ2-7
TGCAGCGTTTCTAAGACAGGGGCTGGTGACGAGCAGTACTTC
CSVSKTGAGDEQYF
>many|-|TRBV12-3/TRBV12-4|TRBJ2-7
TGTGCCAGCAGTTTTAGACACCTGCAGTGGTACGAGCAGTACTTC
CASSFRHLQWYEQYF
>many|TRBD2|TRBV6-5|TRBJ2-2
TGTGCCAGCAGTTACCCTAGCGGGGTTGTAACCGGGGAGCTGTTTTTT
CASSYPSGVVTGELFF
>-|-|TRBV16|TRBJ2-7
TGTGCCAGCAGCCAATTCGTGGCCATCTCGTACACCCACGAGCAGTACTTC
CASSQFVAISYTHEQYF
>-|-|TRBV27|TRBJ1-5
TGTGCCAGCAGTTCTACAGGGAGAGGAGTGGGGTATAGCAATCAGCCCCAGCATTTT
CASSSTGRGVGYSNQPQHF
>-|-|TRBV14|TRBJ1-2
TGTGCCAGCAGCCAAGAATTTGAGGGGTTGTATGGCTACACCTTC
CASSQEFEGLYGYTF
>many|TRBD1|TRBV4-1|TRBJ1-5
TGCGCCAGCAGCCCCAGGGGGCTGATTCAGCCCCAGCATTTT
CASSPRGLIQPQHF
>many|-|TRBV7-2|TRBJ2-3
TGTGCCAGCAGCCTATTGGGTTGGACCCCGTATACGCAGTATTTT
CASSLLGWTPYTQYF
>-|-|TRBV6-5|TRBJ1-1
TGTGCCAGCAGTTCTCCAGGTATGAACACTGAAGCTTTCTTT
CASSSPGMNTEAFF
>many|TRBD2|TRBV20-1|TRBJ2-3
TGCAGTGCTAGACCCGGGGGGGAAACCAGCACAGATACGCAGTATTTT
CSARPGGETSTDTQYF
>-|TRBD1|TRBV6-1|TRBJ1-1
TGTGCCAGCAGTAAGGGACAGGGGGCCAGGAACACTGAAGCTTTCTTT
CASSKGQGARNTEAFF
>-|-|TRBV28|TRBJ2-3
TGTGCCAGCAGTTTAACCTTAGCGGATACGCAGTATTTT
CASSLTLADTQYF
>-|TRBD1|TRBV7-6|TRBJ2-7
TGTGCCAGCAGCTCGGCCGGGACAGGTACCTACGAGCAGTACTTC
CASSSAGTGTYEQYF
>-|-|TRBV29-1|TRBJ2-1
TGCAGCGTACAATTTTTCTCCTACAATGAGCAGTTCTTC
CSVQFFSYNEQFF
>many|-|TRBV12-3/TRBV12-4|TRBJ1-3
TGTGCCAGCAGACCACCGCTCGGACAAGAAGCAACTGGAAACACCATATATTTT
CASRPPLGQEATGNTIYF
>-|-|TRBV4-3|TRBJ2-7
TGCGCCAGCAGCCATTTTCCGGGGGCACTTCCCTACGAGCAGTACTTC
CASSHFPGALPYEQYF
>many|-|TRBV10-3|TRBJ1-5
TGTGCCATCAGTGAAACGGGAGATCAGCCCCAGCATTTT
CAISETGDQPQHF
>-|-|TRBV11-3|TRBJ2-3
TGTGCCAGCAGCTCTACGGGGGAGTCCGCAGATACGCAGTATTTT
CASSSTGESADTQYF
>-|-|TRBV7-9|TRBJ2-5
TGTGCCAGCAGCTCCCCTGGACACCGGGGAAGAGAGACCCAGTACTTC
CASSSPGHRGRETQYF
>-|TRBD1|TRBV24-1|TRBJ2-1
TGTGCCTCTCAGGGGGCCAGCTCCTACAATGAGCAGTTCTTC
CASQGASSYNEQFF
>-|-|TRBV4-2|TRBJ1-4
TGTGCCAGCAGCCAAGATCTGGTAATGGGAAATGAAAAACTGTTTTTT
CASSQDLVMGNEKLFF
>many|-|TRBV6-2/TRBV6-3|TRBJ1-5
TGTGCCAGCAGTCGCCCTCCGGACAGTCTCAATCAGCCCCAGCATTTT
CASSRPPDSLNQPQHF
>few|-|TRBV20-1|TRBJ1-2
TGCAGTGCCGAGGGGAGAGGGTATGGCTACACCTTC
CSAEGRGYGYTF
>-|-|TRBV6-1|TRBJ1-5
TGTGCCAGCAGTGAAGCAGTTCGGTCCCAAGGCAATCAGCCCCAGCATTTT
CASSEAVRSQGNQPQHF
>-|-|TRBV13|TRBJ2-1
TGTGCCAGCAGCAGCCGGGACTGGGGGTTAAATGAGCAGTTCTTC
CASSSRDWGLNEQFF
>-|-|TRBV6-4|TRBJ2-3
TGTGCCAGCAGTGAATTGGGGGGCGGGAGCACAGATACGCAGTATTTT
CASSELGGGSTDTQYF
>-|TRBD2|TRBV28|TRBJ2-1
TGTGCCAGCAGTTTGGGCGGGAGTTGGAATATAGTGCAGTTCTTC
CASSLGGSWNIVQFF
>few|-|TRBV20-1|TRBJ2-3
TGCAGTGCTAGAGAGGGCGCCTGGACCGGGGATACGCAGTATTTT
CSAREGAWTGDTQYF
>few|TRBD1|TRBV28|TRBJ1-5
TGTGCCAGCAGTTTCGAACAGGGGGGACAGCCCCAGCATTTT
CASSFEQGGQPQHF
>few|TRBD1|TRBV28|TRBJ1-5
TGTGCCAGCAGGACCGACAGGGGGCTCAGTCAGCCCCAGCATTTT
CASRTDRGLSQPQHF
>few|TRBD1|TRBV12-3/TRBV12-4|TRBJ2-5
TGTGCCAGCAGTTCCGCAGGGGGTCAAGAGACCCAGTACTTC
CASSSAGGQETQYF
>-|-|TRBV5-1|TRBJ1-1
TGCGCCAGCAGCTTCGGTCAGGGCAAATACACTGAAGCTTTCTTT
CASSFGQGKYTEAFF
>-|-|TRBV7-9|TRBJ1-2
TGTGCCAGCAGCTCTTATCAGGATGGCTACACCTTC
CASSSYQDGYTF
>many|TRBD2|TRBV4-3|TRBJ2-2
TGCGCCAGCAGCCGCACTAGCGGGGGGTTTCCCGGGGAGCTGTTTTTT
CASSRTSGGFPGELFF
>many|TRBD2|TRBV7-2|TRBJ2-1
TGTGCCAGCAGCCCGGGACTAGCGGGGTCTCGGTCCTTC
CASSPGLAGSRSF
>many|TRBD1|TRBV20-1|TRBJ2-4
TGCAGTGCGTCTGGGACAGGGTTTTCTCGGAACATTCAGTACTTC
CSASGTGFSRNIQYF
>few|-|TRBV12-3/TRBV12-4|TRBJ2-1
TGTGCCAGCAGTTTAGGGATGGGCAGGGCTGAGGACAATGAGCAGTTCTTC
CASSLGMGRAEDNEQFF
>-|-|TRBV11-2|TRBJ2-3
TGTGCCAGCAGCTTAGACCCTGACACAAGGCCTAGCACAGATACGCAGTATTTT
CASSLDPDTRPSTDTQYF
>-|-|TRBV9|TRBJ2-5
TGTGCCAGCAGCGTCGGGGGAATTGCGGAGACCCAGTACTTC
CASSVGGIAETQYF
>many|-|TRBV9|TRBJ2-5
TGTGCCAGCAGCGTAGAAGGGAACGCTCAAGAGACCCAGTACTTC
CASSVEGNAQETQYF
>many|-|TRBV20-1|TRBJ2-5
TGCAGTGCTAGACTGAGCGGTGTTACAGAGACCCAGTACTTC
CSARLSGVTETQYF
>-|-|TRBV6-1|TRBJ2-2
TGTGCCAGCCGTCGACAGAGAGGGACCGGGGAGCTGTTTTTT
CASRRQRGTGELFF
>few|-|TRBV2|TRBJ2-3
TGTGCCAGCAGTGATCAGGGGGGGAGGGCCACAGATACGCAGTATTTT
CASSDQGGRATDTQYF
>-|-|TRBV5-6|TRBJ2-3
TGTGCCAGCAGCTTGAAGCGGGGCACAGATACGCAGTATTTT
CASSLKRGTDTQYF
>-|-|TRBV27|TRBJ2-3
TGTGCCAGCAGTAAAGGGGAATGGGCAGATACGCAGTATTTT
CASSKGEWADTQYF
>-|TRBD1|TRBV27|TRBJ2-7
TGTGCCAGCAGTTTAAGCCCGGGACAGGCTAGCTCCTACGAGCAGTACTTC
CASSLSPGQASSYEQYF
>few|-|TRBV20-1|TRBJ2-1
TGCAGTGCTAACGGATACGCTAGGTACAATGAGCAGTTCTTC
CSANGYARYNEQFF
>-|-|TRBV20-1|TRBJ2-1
TGCAGTGCTAGACGCCGGGGCCTTTACAATGAGCAGTTCTTC
CSARRRGLYNEQFF
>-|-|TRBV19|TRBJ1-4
TGTGCCAGTTGCACAGCAACTAATGAAAAACTGTTTTTT
CASCTATNEKLFF
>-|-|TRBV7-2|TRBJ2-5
TGTGCCAGCAGCTTAGCGGGGGCGGAGACCCAGTACTTC
CASSLAGAETQYF
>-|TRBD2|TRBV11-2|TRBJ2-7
TGTGCCAGCAGCTTATCTGGACTAGCGGAATCTGGCTGGGACGAGCAGTACTTC
CASSLSGLAESGWDEQYF
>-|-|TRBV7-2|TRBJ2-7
TGTGCCAGCAGCTTACCTGGACAGAACTACGAGCAGTACTTC
CASSLPGQNYEQYF
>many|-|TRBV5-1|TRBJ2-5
TGCGCCAGCAGCTTGGCTCTTGGGGGCGAGACCCAGTACTTC
CASSLALGGETQYF